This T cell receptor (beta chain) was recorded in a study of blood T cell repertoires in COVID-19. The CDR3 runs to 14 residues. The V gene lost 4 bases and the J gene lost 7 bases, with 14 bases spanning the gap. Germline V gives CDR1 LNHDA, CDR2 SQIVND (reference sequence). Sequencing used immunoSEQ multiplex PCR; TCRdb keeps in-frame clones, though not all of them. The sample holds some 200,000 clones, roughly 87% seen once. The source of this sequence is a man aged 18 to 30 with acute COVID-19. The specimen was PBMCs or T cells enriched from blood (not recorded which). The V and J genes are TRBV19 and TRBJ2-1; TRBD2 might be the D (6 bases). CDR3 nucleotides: TGTGCCAGTAGTAGAGGACTACCGGAGAATGAGCAGTTCTTC. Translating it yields CASSRGLPENEQFF.